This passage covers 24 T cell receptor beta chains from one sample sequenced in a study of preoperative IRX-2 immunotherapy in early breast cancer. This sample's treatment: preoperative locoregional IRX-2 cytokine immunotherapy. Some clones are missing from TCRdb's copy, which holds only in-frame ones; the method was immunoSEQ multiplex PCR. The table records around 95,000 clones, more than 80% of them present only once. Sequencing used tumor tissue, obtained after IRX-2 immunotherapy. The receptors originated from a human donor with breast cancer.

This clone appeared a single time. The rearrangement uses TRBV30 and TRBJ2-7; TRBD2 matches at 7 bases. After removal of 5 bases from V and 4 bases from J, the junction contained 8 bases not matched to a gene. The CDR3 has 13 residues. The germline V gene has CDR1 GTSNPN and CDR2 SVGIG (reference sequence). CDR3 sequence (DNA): TGTGCCTGGGGTGCTAGCGGACCTTACGAGCAGTACTTC. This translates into CAWGASGPYEQYF.

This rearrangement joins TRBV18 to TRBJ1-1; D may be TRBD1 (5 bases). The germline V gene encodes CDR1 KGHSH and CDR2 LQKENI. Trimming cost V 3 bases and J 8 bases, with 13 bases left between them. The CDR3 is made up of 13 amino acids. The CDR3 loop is CASSPSGPAEAFF. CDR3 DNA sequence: TGTGCCAGCTCACCCTCGGGACCGGCGGAAGCTTTCTTT. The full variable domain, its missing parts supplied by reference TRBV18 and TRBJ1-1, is NAGVMQNPRHLVRRRGQEARLRCSPMKGHSHVYWYRQLPEEGLKFMVYLQKENIIDESGMPKERFSAEFPKEGPSILRIQQVVRGDSAAYFCASSPSGPAEAFFGQGTRLTVV.

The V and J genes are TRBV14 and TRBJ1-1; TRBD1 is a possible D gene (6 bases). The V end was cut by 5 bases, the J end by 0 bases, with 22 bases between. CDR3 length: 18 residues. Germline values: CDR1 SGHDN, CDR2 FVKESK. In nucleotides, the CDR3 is TGTGCCAGCAGCAGTAGGTTTGGGGGGCGGAGGATGAACACTGAAGCTTTCTTT. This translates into CASSSRFGGRRMNTEAFF.

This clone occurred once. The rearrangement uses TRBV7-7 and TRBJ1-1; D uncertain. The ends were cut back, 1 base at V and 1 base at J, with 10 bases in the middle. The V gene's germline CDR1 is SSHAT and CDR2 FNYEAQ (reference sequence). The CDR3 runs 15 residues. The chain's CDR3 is CASSLVLGSNTEAFF. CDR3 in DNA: TGTGCCAGCAGCTTAGTTTTAGGCTCGAACACTGAAGCTTTCTTT.

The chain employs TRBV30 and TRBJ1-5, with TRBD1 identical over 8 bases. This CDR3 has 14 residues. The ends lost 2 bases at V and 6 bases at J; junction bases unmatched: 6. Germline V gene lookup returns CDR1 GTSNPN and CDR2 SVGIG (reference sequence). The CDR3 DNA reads TGTGCCTGGAGTCTAGGACAGGGTGGTCAGCCCCAGCATTTT. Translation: CAWSLGQGGQPQHF.

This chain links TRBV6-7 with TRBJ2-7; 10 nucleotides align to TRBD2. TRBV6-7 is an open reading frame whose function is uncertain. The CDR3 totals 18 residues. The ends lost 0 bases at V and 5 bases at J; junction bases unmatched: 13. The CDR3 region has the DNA TGTGCCAGCAGTTACTCCCCCAAATCTAGCGGGAGCTCGCACGAGCAGTACTTC. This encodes CASSYSPKSSGSSHEQYF.

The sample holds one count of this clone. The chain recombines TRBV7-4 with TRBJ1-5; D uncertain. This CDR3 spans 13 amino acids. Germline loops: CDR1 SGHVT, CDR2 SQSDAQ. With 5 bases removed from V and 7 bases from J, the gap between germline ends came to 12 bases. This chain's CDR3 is CASSQEGGQPQHF. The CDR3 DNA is TGTGCCAGCAGCCAAGAGGGTGGGCAGCCCCAGCATTTT. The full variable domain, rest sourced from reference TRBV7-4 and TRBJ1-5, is GAGVSQSPRYKVAKRGRDVALRCDSISGHVTLYWYRQTLGQGSEVLTYSQSDAQRDKSGRPSGRFSAERPERSVSTLKIQRTEQGDSAVYLCASSQEGGQPQHFGDGTRLSIL.

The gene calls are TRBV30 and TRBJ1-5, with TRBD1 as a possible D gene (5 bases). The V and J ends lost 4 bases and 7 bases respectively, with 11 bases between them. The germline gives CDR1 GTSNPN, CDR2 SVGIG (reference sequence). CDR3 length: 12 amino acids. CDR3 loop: CAWTSGGQPQHF. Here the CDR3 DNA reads TGTGCCTGGACCTCGGGGGGACAGCCCCAGCATTTT.

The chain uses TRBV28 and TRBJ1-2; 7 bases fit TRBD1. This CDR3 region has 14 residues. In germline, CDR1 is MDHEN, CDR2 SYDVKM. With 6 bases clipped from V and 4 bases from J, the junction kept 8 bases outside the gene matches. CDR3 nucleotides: TGTGCCAGCAGACCCCTAGACAGGGCCTATGGCTACACCTTC. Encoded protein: CASRPLDRAYGYTF.

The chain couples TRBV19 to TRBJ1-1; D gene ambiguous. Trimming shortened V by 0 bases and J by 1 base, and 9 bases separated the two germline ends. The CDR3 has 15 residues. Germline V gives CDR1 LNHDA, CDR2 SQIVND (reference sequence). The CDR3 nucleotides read TGTGCCAGTAGTATAGACAGTAGGCCGAACACTGAAGCTTTCTTT. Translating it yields CASSIDSRPNTEAFF.

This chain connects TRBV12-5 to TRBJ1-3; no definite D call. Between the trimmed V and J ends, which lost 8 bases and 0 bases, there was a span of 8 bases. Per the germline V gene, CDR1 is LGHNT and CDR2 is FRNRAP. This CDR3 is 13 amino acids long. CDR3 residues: CASRPSSGNTIYF. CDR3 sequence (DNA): TGTGCTAGTCGCCCCAGCTCTGGAAACACCATATATTTT.

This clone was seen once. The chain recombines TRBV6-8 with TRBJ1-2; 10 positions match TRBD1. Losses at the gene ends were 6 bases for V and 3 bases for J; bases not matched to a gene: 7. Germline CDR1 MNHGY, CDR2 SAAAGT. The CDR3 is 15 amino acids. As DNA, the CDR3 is TGTGCCAGCAGAGGACGACAGGGGGCTCACTATGGCTACACCTTC. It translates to CASRGRQGAHYGYTF.

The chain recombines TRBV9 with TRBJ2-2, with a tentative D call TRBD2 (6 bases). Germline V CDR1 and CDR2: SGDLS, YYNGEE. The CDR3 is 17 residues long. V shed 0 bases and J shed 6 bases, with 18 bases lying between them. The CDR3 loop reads CASSVGSGSRDSGELFF. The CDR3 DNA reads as TGTGCCAGCAGCGTAGGGTCCGGCAGTCGGGACTCCGGGGAGCTGTTTTTT.

CDR3 nucleotides: TGTGCCAGCAGCTTATTTCGGGGGCTCGACACTGAAGCTTTCTTT. Its translation is CASSLFRGLDTEAFF. This chain links TRBV7-7 with TRBJ1-1; D possibly corresponds to TRBD1 (6 bases). V was shortened by 2 bases and J by 3 bases, with 13 bases between the two germline ends. Per the germline V gene, CDR1 is SSHAT and CDR2 is FNYEAQ (reference sequence). This CDR3 is built from 15 residues. Variable domain in full (rest from reference TRBV7-7 and TRBJ1-1): GAGVSQSPRYKVTKRGQDVTLRCDPISSHATLYWYQQALGQGPEFLTYFNYEAQPDKSGLPSDRFSAERPEGSISTLTIQRTEQRDSAMYRCASSLFRGLDTEAFFGQGTRLTVV.

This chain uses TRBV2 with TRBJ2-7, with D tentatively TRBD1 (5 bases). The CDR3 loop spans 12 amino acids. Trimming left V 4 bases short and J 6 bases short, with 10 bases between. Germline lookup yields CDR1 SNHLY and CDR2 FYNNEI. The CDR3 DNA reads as TGTGCCAGCAGTGTCTTAAGGGGCGAGCAGTACTTC. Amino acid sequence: CASSVLRGEQYF.

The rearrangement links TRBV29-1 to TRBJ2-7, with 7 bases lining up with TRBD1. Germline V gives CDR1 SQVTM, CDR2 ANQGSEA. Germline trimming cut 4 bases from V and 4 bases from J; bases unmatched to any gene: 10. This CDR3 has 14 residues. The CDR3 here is CSVARGQRGYEQYF. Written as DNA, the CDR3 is TGCAGCGTTGCCCGGGGACAGCGAGGATACGAGCAGTACTTC.

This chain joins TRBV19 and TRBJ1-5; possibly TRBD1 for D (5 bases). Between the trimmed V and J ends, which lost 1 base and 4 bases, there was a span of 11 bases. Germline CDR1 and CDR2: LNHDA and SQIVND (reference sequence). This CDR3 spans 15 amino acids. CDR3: CASSIVGTTNQPQHF. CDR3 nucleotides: TGTGCCAGTAGTATAGTTGGGACCACAAATCAGCCCCAGCATTTT.

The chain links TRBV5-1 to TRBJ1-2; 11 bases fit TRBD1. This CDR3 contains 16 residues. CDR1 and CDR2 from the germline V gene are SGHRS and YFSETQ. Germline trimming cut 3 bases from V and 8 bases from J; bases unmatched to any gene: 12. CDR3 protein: CASSSGQGAAYRGYTF. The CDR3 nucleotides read TGCGCCAGCAGCTCTGGACAGGGGGCCGCTTATAGGGGCTACACCTTC.

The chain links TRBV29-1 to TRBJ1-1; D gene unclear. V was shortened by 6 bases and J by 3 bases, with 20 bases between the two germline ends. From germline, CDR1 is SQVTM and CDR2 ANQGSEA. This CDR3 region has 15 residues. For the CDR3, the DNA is TGCAGCGTGACCCCTTCCAGATTACTATACACTGAAGCTTTCTTT. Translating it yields CSVTPSRLLYTEAFF.

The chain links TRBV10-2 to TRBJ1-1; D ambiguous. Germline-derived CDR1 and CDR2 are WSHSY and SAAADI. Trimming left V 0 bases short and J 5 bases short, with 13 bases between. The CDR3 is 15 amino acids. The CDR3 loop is CASSESLVGSTEAFF. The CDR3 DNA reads TGCGCCAGCAGTGAGTCGCTGGTAGGGTCTACTGAAGCTTTCTTT.

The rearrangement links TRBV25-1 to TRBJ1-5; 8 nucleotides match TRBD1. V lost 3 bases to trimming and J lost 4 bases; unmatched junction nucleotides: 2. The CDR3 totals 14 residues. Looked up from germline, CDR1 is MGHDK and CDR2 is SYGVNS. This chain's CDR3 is CASSDRGLNQPQHF. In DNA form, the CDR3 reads TGTGCCAGCAGTGACAGGGGGCTGAATCAGCCCCAGCATTTT.

CDR3 sequence: CASSYRQGAYEQYF. In DNA, the CDR3 is TGTGCCAGCAGTTACAGACAGGGCGCCTACGAGCAGTACTTC. The chain recombines TRBV28 with TRBJ2-7; 7 nucleotides agree with TRBD1. This CDR3 is built from 14 residues. The ends lost 4 bases at V and 2 bases at J; junction bases unmatched: 5. Germline V lookup: CDR1 MDHEN, CDR2 SYDVKM.

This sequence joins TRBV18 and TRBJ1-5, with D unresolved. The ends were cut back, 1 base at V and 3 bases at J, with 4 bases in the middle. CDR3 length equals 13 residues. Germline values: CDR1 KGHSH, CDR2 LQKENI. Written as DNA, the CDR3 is TGTGCCAGCTCACCACAAGACAATCAGCCCCAGCATTTT. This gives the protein CASSPQDNQPQHF.

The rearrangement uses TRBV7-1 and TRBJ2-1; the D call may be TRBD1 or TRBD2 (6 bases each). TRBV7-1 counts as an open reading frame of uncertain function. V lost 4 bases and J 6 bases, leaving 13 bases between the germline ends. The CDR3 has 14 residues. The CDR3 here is CASSFSGAVNEQFF. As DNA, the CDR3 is TGTGCCAGCAGCTTTTCGGGGGCCGTCAATGAGCAGTTCTTC.